The present T cell receptor (beta chain) was sequenced within a study of T cell repertoires in cytomegalovirus infection. For the study at large: A matching HLA type, together with CMV infection, was signaled by public TCR beta signatures. General study results and limits: HLA-C-restricted CMV-specific TCR beta clonotypes prevailed in the ex vivo response. Accumulated public TCR beta family frequency recognized individuals carrying CMV together with the relevant HLA.

This clonotype was seen a few times. Its antigen is currently unknown. TCRdb reprocessed the reads with MiXCR, giving one entry per CDR3 protein. This sample has roughly 500,000 distinct CDR3 sequences, with about two fifths found just once. Germline V gene lookup returns CDR1 MDHEN and CDR2 SYDVKM. The CDR3 has 18 amino acids. V shed 3 bases and J shed 0 bases, with 15 bases lying between them. J is TRBJ2-6 and V is TRBV28, with a tentative D call TRBD2 (5 bases). The starting material was cultured PBMCs, obtained from culture after CMV antigen stimulation. The origin of this receptor is a human donor in good health (CMV status not recorded). Some clones in this sample may be carry-over from other donors' samples. The CDR3 bases are TGTGCCAGCAGTTTTTCGGGGTGGAGGAGCTCTGGGGCCAACGTCCTGACTTTC. This gives the protein CASSFSGWRSSGANVLTF.